A selection of T cell receptor beta chains follows, all from one sample in a study of CD8 T cells in Susac syndrome. One entry per CDR3 protein results from TCRdb running MiXCR on the immunoSEQ multiplex PCR reads. The table includes roughly 190,000 distinct CDR3 sequences, approximately 95% detected once. The sequenced material came from CD8+ T cells from PBMCs. These receptors all come from a human donor with Susac syndrome. Each CDR3 is given with its conserved first and last residue. The D gene is left open where the match is weak.

v_gene: TRBV29-1; j_gene: TRBJ2-2; len: 12; d_gene: NA; CDR3aa: CSVERPTGELFF; CDR3nt: TGCAGCGTTGAGCGGCCAACCGGGGAGCTGTTTTTT
v_gene: TRBV23-1; j_gene: TRBJ2-7; len: 15; d_gene: TRBD1; CDR3aa: CASSQPGQRAYEQYF; CDR3nt: TGCGCCAGCAGTCAACCGGGACAGCGAGCCTACGAGCAGTACTTC
v_gene: TRBV6-5; j_gene: TRBJ1-1; len: 14; d_gene: TRBD1; CDR3aa: CASSYASGQTEAFF; CDR3nt: TGTGCCAGCAGTTACGCATCGGGACAGACTGAAGCTTTCTTT
v_gene: TRBV29-1; j_gene: TRBJ1-2; len: 11; d_gene: NA; CDR3aa: CSVGHSLGYTF; CDR3nt: TGCAGCGTTGGTCACAGTCTTGGCTACACCTTC
v_gene: TRBV6-4; j_gene: TRBJ2-3; len: 14; d_gene: TRBD2; CDR3aa: CASSSSGNTDTQYF; CDR3nt: TGTGCCAGCAGTTCAAGCGGGAACACAGATACGCAGTATTTT
v_gene: TRBV7-7; j_gene: TRBJ2-5; len: 13; d_gene: NA; CDR3aa: CASSSRDQETQYF; CDR3nt: TGTGCTAGCAGCAGCCGGGACCAAGAGACCCAGTACTTC
v_gene: TRBV12-3/TRBV12-4; j_gene: TRBJ1-6; len: 16; d_gene: NA; CDR3aa: CASSLDYGAYNSPLHF; CDR3nt: TGTGCCAGCAGTTTAGATTATGGGGCCTATAATTCACCCCTCCACTTT
v_gene: TRBV30; j_gene: TRBJ1-2; len: 14; d_gene: NA; CDR3aa: CAFGRGEANYGYTF; CDR3nt: TGTGCCTTCGGGCGGGGGGAAGCTAACTATGGCTACACCTTC
v_gene: TRBV20-1; j_gene: TRBJ1-1; len: 15; d_gene: NA; CDR3aa: CSARAQSWWDTEAFF; CDR3nt: TGCAGTGCTAGAGCGCAGAGTTGGTGGGACACTGAAGCTTTCTTT
v_gene: TRBV7-9; j_gene: TRBJ2-5; len: 13; d_gene: TRBD2; CDR3aa: CASSFGTSGREYF; CDR3nt: TGTGCCAGCAGCTTCGGGACTAGCGGGAGAGAGTACTTC
v_gene: TRBV9; j_gene: TRBJ2-1; len: 15; d_gene: TRBD2; CDR3aa: CASSPWDYSYNEQFF; CDR3nt: TGTGCCAGCAGCCCATGGGACTACTCCTACAATGAGCAGTTCTTC
v_gene: TRBV7-9; j_gene: TRBJ2-3; len: 14; d_gene: NA; CDR3aa: CASSLAGVPDTQYF; CDR3nt: TGTGCCAGCAGCTTAGCGGGAGTCCCAGATACGCAGTATTTT
v_gene: TRBV29-1; j_gene: TRBJ2-7; len: 15; d_gene: NA; CDR3aa: CSVEDLSGPPYEQYF; CDR3nt: TGCAGCGTTGAAGATCTATCGGGTCCCCCCTACGAGCAGTACTTC
v_gene: TRBV27; j_gene: TRBJ1-2; len: 15; d_gene: NA; CDR3aa: CASSSSGTAFYGYTF; CDR3nt: TGTGCCAGCAGTTCCTCCGGGACCGCGTTCTATGGCTACACCTTC